This TCR beta chain was identified in a study of tumor and adjacent non-tumor tissue in lung cancer. Overall study results and limits: TCR diversity was significantly greater in tumor than normal lung tissue.

The library came from three nested PCR rounds adapted from ARM-PCR protocols. TCRdb recomputed calls from the multiplex PCR reads with MiXCR, one row per CDR3 protein. The data show 40,000 to 55,000 distinct CDR3 sequences, about 70% seen once. Germline assignment: CDR1 SGHNT and CDR2 YENEEA. This CDR3 has 14 amino acids. Comments on this clonotype: Antigen: not known. An end of the junction does not agree with germline; a read error may underlie this.

RNA was extracted from bulk tissue without any cell sorting. This non-tumor lung sample came from over 3 cm beyond the tumor edge. This TCR was sampled from a woman between 55 and 75 years old with non-small cell lung cancer. The chain is built from TRBV11-3 and TRBJ2-7; D is perhaps TRBD2 (5 bases). The sample taken for sequencing was distant non-tumor lung tissue. The CDR3 sequence is CACSLDTGTCEHYF. The CDR3 DNA follows: TGTGCCTGCAGCTTAGATACGGGAACCTGCGAGCACTACTTC.